What follows describes a single T cell receptor (beta chain). Antigen unknown. These data come from a study of Graves' ophthalmopathy and Graves' hyperthyroidism. Across the study: Peripheral blood was gathered at first diagnosis, ahead of any treatment whatsoever.

Points from the study as a whole: Ophthalmopathy and stable hyperthyroidism were discriminated by a 13-signature model, with approximately 88% sensitivity and around 81% specificity.

V lost 5 bases and J lost 4; bases outside the gene matches: 13. The germline gives CDR1 LNHDA, CDR2 SQIVND (reference sequence). This CDR3 is 18 amino acids long. PBMCs originated in roughly 11 ml of fresh peripheral blood. From RNA, the CDR3 regions of TCR beta chains were amplified and sequenced. After a first-round RT-PCR with HTBI primers, a second-round multiplex PCR was run. TCRdb used MiXCR to reprocess the multiplex PCR reads, holding one entry per CDR3 protein. Of about 400,000 distinct CDR3 sequences listed, approximately 16% are singletons. This TCR was sampled from a woman between 18 and 30 years old with Graves' ophthalmopathy. This chain joins TRBV19 and TRBJ2-7; 14 nucleotides agree with TRBD2. Specimen: peripheral blood. CDR3 DNA: TGTGCCAGTAGTTCCCCCCCCGGGACTAGCGGGGGAGTATACGAGCAGTACTTC. Protein: CASSSPPGTSGGVYEQYF.